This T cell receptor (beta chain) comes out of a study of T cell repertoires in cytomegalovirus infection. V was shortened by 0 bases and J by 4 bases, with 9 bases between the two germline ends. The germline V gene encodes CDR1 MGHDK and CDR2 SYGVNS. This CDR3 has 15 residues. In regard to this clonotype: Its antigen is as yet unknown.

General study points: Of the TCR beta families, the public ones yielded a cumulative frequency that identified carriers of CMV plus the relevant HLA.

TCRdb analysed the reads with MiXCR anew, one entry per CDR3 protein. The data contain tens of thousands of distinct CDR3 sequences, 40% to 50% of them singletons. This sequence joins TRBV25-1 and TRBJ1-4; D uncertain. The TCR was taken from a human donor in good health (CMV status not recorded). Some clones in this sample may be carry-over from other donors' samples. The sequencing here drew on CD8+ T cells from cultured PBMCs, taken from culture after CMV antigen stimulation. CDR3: CASSEYGLNNEKLFF. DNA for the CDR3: TGTGCCAGCAGTGAATATGGACTTAATAATGAAAAACTGTTTTTT.